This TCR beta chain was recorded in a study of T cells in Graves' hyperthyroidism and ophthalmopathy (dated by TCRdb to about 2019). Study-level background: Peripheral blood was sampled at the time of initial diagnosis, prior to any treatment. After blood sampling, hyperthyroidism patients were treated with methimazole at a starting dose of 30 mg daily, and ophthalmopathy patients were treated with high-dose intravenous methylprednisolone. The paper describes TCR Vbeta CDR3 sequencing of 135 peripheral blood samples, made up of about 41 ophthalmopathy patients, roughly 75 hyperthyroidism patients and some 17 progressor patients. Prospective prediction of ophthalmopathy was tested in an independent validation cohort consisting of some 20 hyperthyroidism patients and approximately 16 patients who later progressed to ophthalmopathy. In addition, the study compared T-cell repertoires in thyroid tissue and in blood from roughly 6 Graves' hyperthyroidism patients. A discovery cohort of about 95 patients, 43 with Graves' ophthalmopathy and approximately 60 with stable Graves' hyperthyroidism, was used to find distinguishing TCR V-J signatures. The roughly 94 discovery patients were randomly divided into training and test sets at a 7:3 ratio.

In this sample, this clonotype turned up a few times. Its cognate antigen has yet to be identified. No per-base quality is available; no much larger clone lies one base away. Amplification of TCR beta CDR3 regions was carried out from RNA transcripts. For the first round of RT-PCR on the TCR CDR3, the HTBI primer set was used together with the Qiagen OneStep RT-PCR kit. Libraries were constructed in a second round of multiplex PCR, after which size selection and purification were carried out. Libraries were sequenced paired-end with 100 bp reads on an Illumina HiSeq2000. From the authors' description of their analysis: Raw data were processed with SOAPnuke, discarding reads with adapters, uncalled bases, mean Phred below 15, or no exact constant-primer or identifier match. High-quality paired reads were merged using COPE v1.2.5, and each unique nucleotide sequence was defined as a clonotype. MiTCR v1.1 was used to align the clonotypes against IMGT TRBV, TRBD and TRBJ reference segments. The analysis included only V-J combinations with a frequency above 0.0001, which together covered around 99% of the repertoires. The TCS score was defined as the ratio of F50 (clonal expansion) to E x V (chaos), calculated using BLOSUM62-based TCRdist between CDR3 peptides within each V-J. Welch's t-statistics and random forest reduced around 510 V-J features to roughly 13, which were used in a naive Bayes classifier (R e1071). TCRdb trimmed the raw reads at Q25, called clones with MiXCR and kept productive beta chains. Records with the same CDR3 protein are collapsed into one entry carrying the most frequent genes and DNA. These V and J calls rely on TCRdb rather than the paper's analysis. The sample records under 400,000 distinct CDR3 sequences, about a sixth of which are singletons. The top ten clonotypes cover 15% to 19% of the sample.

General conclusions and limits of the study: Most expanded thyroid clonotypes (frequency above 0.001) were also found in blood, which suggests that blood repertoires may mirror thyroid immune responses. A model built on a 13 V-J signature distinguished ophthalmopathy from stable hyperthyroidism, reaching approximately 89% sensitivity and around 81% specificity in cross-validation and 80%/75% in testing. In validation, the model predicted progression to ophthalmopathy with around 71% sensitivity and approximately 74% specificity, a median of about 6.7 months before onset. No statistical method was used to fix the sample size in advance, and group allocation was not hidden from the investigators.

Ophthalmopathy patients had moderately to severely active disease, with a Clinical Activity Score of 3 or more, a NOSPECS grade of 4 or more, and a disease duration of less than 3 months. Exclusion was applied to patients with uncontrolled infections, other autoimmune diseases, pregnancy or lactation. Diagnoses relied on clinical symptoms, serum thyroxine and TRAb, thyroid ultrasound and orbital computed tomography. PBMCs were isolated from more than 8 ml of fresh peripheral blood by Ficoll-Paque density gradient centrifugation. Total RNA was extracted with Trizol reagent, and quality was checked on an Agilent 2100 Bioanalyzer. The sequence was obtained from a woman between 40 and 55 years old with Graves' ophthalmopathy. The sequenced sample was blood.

The DNA is as follows: TGTGCCAGCAGTGAAGCGAGTTGGGGAGCTTTCTTT. This sequence encodes CASSEASWGAFF. The chain is encoded by TRBV2 joined to TRBJ1-1; the D gene is unclear. The junction shows trimming of 0 bases on V and 10 bases on J, plus 9 bases between the germline ends. CDR1 and CDR2 (SNHLY, FYNNEI) derive from the germline V gene. Counted from cysteine to phenylalanine, this CDR3 has 12 amino acids. Of the read, only the CDR3 DNA is kept; its 36 bases are in frame from base 1.